The T cell receptor (beta chain) under discussion was sequenced for a study of blood T cell repertoires in COVID-19. Study in general: Whether acute or convalescent, the COVID-19 samples came from the United States, Italy and Spain. PBMCs, B-cell-depleted T cells, or T cells were the source of the cDNA or gDNA that made up the material.

Germline V CDR1 and CDR2: SGHDT, YYEEEE. The length of the CDR3 is 15 residues. V lost 4 bases and J 5 bases, leaving 18 bases between the germline ends. Original processing methods: Reference gene primer amplification gave nucleated cell count estimates. Produced via immunoSEQ multiplex PCR; TCRdb's table is partial and in-frame only. From that table come the V and J calls and clone size; the DNA was used to work out D and trimming. This sample has about 370,000 clones; 90% to 95% occur once, and the top ten carry about 0.78%. Individuals in the exposed group had encountered a COVID-19 case within 2 weeks preceding study entry.

The sequenced sample was PBMCs or T cells enriched from blood (not recorded which). The J gene is TRBJ1-1, the V gene TRBV5-6, with D maybe TRBD1 (6 bases). This clonotype originated in a woman aged 40 to 50 who had been exposed to COVID-19. CDR3 nucleotides: TGTGCCAGCAGCGGGGGCAGGGTGTCAAGGACTGAAGCTTTCTTT. Translating gives CASSGGRVSRTEAFF.